These 2 T cell receptor beta chains originate from one sample sequenced in a study of T cells in Graves' hyperthyroidism and ophthalmopathy. The investigators amplified TCR beta CDR3 regions from RNA transcripts. The TCR CDR3 first-round RT-PCR relied on the HTBI primer set. TCRdb ran MiXCR on the multiplex PCR reads and lists one entry per CDR3 protein. This table has more than 650,000 distinct CDR3 sequences, 12% to 15% appearing once. What was sequenced was blood. Every receptor here comes from a woman aged 18-29 years with Graves' hyperthyroidism.

The sample holds many counts of this clonotype. This sequence joins TRBV7-8 and TRBJ1-5; tentative D call: TRBD1 (5 bases). Germline-derived CDR1 and CDR2 are SGHVS and FQNEAQ. The CDR3 contains 14 residues. V lost 5 bases to trimming and J lost 6 bases, with 14 bases between them. The CDR3: CASSPGGGLQPQHF. CDR3 in DNA: TGTGCCAGCAGCCCGGGTGGGGGACTTCAGCCCCAGCATTTT. Combining the CDR3 with reference TRBV7-8 and TRBJ1-5 gives the whole variable domain GAGVSQSPRYKVAKRGQDVALRCDPISGHVSLFWYQQALGQGPEFLTYFQNEAQLDKSGLPSDRFFAERPEGSVSTLKIQRTQQEDSAVYLCASSPGGGLQPQHFGDGTRLSIL.

This clonotype has a handful of counts. This CDR3 reads CASSGGTSGTVYDNEQFF. In nucleotides, the CDR3 is TGTGCCAGCAGCGGAGGGACTAGCGGGACCGTTTATGACAATGAGCAGTTCTTC. This chain links TRBV13 with TRBJ2-1, with 13 bases that match TRBD2. CDR1 is PRHDT and CDR2 is FYEKMQ in the germline V gene (reference sequence). V shed 5 bases, J shed 5 bases, and the junction held 12 bases outside the gene matches. This CDR3 is built from 18 residues.